This passage covers 27 T cell receptor beta chains from one sample sequenced in a study of blood T cell repertoires in COVID-19 (dated by TCRdb to 2020 to 2021). The library was produced with the immunoSEQ multiplex PCR assay. The source is immuneACCESS, and TCRdb retained only in-frame sequences with V and J called. Part of the clones is not carried over; for the studies checked, unresolved V genes explain less than half of this, and the remainder is unexplained. This sample gives 200,000 to 300,000 clones in total; 86% of them show up just once. Roughly 3.3% of the sample belongs to the ten largest clones. What was sequenced was PBMCs or T cells enriched from blood (not recorded which). The receptors originated from a woman aged 40 to 50 with acute COVID-19.

This clone was observed a few times. The V call is TRBV18, the J call TRBJ1-1; D is unresolved. The germline CDR1 and CDR2 sequences are KGHSH and LQKENI. This CDR3 contains 15 residues. V was clipped by 0 bases and J by 0 bases, with 8 bases between them. The CDR3 sequence is CASSPPPELNTEAFF. In DNA, the CDR3 is TGTGCCAGCTCACCACCGCCAGAACTGAACACTGAAGCTTTCTTT.

This chain connects TRBV10-3 to TRBJ2-7; D perhaps matches TRBD2 (6 bases). The CDR3 length is 14 residues. V lost 4 bases and J lost 5, with 15 bases in between. Germline V lookup: CDR1 ENHRY, CDR2 SYGVKD. The CDR3 bases are TGTGCCATCAGTGTGGGGCGGGAAGGGAACGAGCAGTACTTC. The encoded protein is CAISVGREGNEQYF.

The chain couples TRBV12-5 to TRBJ2-7; 10 positions agree with TRBD2. CDR1 LGHNT and CDR2 FRNRAP come from the germline V gene. The V gene end was trimmed by 6 bases and the J gene end by 0 bases; junction bases not matched to a gene: 14. CDR3 length: 18 amino acids. The CDR3 DNA is TGTGCTAGTGGCCCGCCCCTCGGACTAGCGGCTCACTCCTACGAGCAGTACTTC. It is translated as CASGPPLGLAAHSYEQYF.

This clone came up once. The chain links TRBV6-5 to TRBJ1-2; D call uncertain. The CDR3 is made up of 15 amino acids. V was cut by 7 bases and J by 0 bases, with 15 bases left in between. Looked up from germline, CDR1 is MNHEY and CDR2 is SVGAGI. The CDR3 coding sequence is TGTGCCAGCACCCCGGCGGCAGAGCCTAACTATGGCTACACCTTC. Its translation is CASTPAAEPNYGYTF.

This clone was seen once. The chain employs TRBV30 and TRBJ1-3; D uncertain. Germline CDR1 and CDR2: GTSNPN and SVGIG (reference sequence). V dropped 0 bases and J dropped 0 bases, with 3 bases sitting between them. This CDR3 is 13 amino acids long. The CDR3 DNA is TGTGCCTGGAGTGTTAGCTCTGGAAACACCATATATTTT. This gives the protein CAWSVSSGNTIYF.

The chain joins TRBV5-6 to TRBJ2-6; TRBD2 aligns across 12 bases. Germline assignment: CDR1 SGHDT and CDR2 YYEEEE. Trimming at V came to 7 bases and at J to 3 bases, leaving 8 bases not matched to a gene. The CDR3 is 17 amino acids. The CDR3: CASWTSGKVGGANVLTF. CDR3 nucleotide sequence: TGTGCCAGCTGGACTAGCGGGAAAGTGGGTGGGGCCAACGTCCTGACTTTC.

A single count supports this clone. This chain uses TRBV4-1 with TRBJ2-3; D is perhaps TRBD2 (5 bases). Germline assignment: CDR1 MGHRA and CDR2 YSYEKL. CDR3 length: 17 residues. V lost 3 bases and J lost 2, with 18 bases in between. DNA for the CDR3: TGCGCCAGCAGCCAGGCTCGGGGTGACCCAGACACAGATACGCAGTATTTT. It yields the protein CASSQARGDPDTDTQYF.

The chain employs TRBV3-1 (or the pseudogene TRBV3-2) and TRBJ2-7, with D hard to call. The CDR3 is 12 residues long. Germline CDR1 and CDR2: LGHDT and YNNKEL (reference sequence). V was trimmed by 1 base and J by 3 bases, leaving 4 bases between them. CDR3 nucleotide sequence: TGTGCCAGCAGCCAAGCTGTCTACGAGCAGTACTTC. Translation gives CASSQAVYEQYF.

J is TRBJ1-4 and V is TRBV2; TRBD1 agrees at 7 bases. Per the germline V gene, CDR1 is SNHLY and CDR2 is FYNNEI. The V segment lost 5 bases and the J segment 3 bases; nucleotides outside the gene matches: 3. The CDR3 covers 14 residues. CDR3 region: CASSSGTANEKLFF. Here the CDR3 DNA reads TGTGCCAGCAGTTCCGGGACAGCTAATGAAAAACTGTTTTTT.

This rearrangement joins TRBV9 to TRBJ2-5, with 8 bases that match TRBD2. Germline V lookup: CDR1 SGDLS, CDR2 YYNGEE. This CDR3 comprises 15 residues. Unmatched junction bases numbered 8, after V lost 3 bases and J lost 4 bases. CDR3 bases: TGTGCCAGCAGCGAAGCGGGAGATGGTTTAGAGACCCAGTACTTC. As protein: CASSEAGDGLETQYF.

The rearrangement links TRBV5-1 to TRBJ2-1; 11 bases agree with TRBD2. This CDR3 comprises 15 residues. Trimming at V came to 2 bases and at J to 8 bases, leaving 6 bases not matched to a gene. Germline V lookup: CDR1 SGHRS, CDR2 YFSETQ. CDR3 loop: CASSLLAGEIYEQFF. The CDR3 DNA is TGCGCCAGCAGCTTACTAGCGGGAGAGATCTATGAGCAGTTCTTC.

The rearrangement links TRBV14 to TRBJ2-5; tentative D call: TRBD1 (7 bases). CDR1 is SGHDN, CDR2 FVKESK, per germline. This CDR3 is built from 18 residues. V lost 1 base and J lost 5, with 23 bases in between. CDR3 protein: CASSQGTGYPLGRETQYF. CDR3 coding DNA: TGTGCCAGCAGCCAAGGGACAGGTTATCCCCTAGGGAGGGAGACCCAGTACTTC.

This chain links TRBV6-1 with TRBJ2-7, with 9 bases that match TRBD1. Germline-derived CDR1 and CDR2 are MNHNS and SASEGT. This CDR3 is 14 amino acids long. The J segment lost 6 bases and the V segment lost 1 base, leaving 4 bases of the junction unmatched. In nucleotides, the CDR3 is TGTGCCAGCAGTGAAGACAGGGGGCTTGTCGAGCAGTACTTC. Translation gives CASSEDRGLVEQYF.

This clone was seen once. The rearrangement links TRBV19 to TRBJ1-5; no reliable D call. The germline V gene encodes CDR1 LNHDA and CDR2 SQIVND (reference sequence). There are 14 residues in the CDR3. Deletions cut 1 base from V and 6 bases from J, with 10 bases between. The CDR3 spells CASSIVTGGQPQHF. In DNA form, the CDR3 reads TGTGCCAGTAGTATAGTCACGGGTGGTCAGCCCCAGCATTTT.

The V and J genes are TRBV7-8 and TRBJ2-3, with D maybe TRBD2 (5 bases). This CDR3 is built from 13 residues. Germline V CDR1 and CDR2: SGHVS, FQNEAQ. Trimming took off 7 bases at V and 5 bases at J, with 13 bases between the two ends. CDR3 nucleotides: TGTGCCAGCAATCGGGGTTTGGGAGATACGCAGTATTTT. As protein: CASNRGLGDTQYF.

The J gene is TRBJ2-3, the V gene TRBV14; 11 nucleotides line up with TRBD2. Germline loops: CDR1 SGHDN, CDR2 FVKESK. Trimming took 2 bases from V and 4 from J; bases not matched to a gene: 11. The CDR3 is made up of 18 amino acids. CDR3 sequence: CASSQRLAGIGEADTQYF. CDR3 nucleotides: TGTGCCAGCAGCCAACGACTAGCGGGAATTGGAGAGGCAGATACGCAGTATTTT.

The genes are TRBV6-6 and TRBJ1-2; D is possibly TRBD1 (5 bases). CDR1 is MNHNY and CDR2 is SVGAGI in the germline V gene (reference sequence). V lost 5 bases and J lost 0, with 13 bases in between. The CDR3 totals 15 residues. The CDR3 DNA reads as TGTGCCAGCAGTGACGCAGGGTTGGCTAACTATGGCTACACCTTC. Its translation is CASSDAGLANYGYTF.

This clone was counted only a few times. The rearrangement joins TRBV6-2 or TRBV6-3 to TRBJ2-7; possible D gene TRBD2, 5 bases. Germline assignment: CDR1 MNHEY and CDR2 SVGEGT. CDR3 length equals 15 residues. V shed 5 bases and J shed 9 bases, with 23 bases lying between them. This chain's CDR3 is CASSPQLAQSIVQYF. CDR3 nucleotides: TGTGCCAGCAGTCCCCAGCTAGCCCAGTCTATAGTGCAGTACTTC.

This sequence joins TRBV2 and TRBJ2-1, with TRBD1 identical over 7 bases. This CDR3 has 14 amino acids. Germline V gives CDR1 SNHLY, CDR2 FYNNEI. The junction had 2 bases not matched to a gene; V was cut back by 2 bases and J by 4 bases. CDR3 sequence reads: CASSERGLYNEQFF. The CDR3 bases are TGTGCCAGCAGTGAAAGGGGGCTTTACAATGAGCAGTTCTTC.

The chain couples TRBV7-9 to TRBJ1-2, with D perhaps TRBD1 (5 bases). This CDR3 is built from 13 residues. Germline CDR1 is SEHNR and CDR2 is FQNEAQ (reference sequence). With 5 bases removed from V and 8 bases from J, the gap between germline ends came to 15 bases. The CDR3, as DNA: TGTGCCAGCAGCCCAAGTGACAGCGGGGGCTACACCTTC. Protein product: CASSPSDSGGYTF. Using reference TRBV7-9 and TRBJ1-2 for the parts outside the CDR3, the full variable domain is DTGVSQNPRHKITKRGQNVTFRCDPISEHNRLYWYRQTLGQGPEFLTYFQNEAQLEKSRLLSDRFSAERPKGSFSTLEIQRTEQGDSAMYLCASSPSDSGGYTFGSGTRLTVV.

The rearrangement joins TRBV6-2 or TRBV6-3 to TRBJ2-1, with D tentatively TRBD2 (6 bases). The length of the CDR3 is 16 residues. Germline assignment: CDR1 MNHEY and CDR2 SVGEGT. Trimming removed 5 bases from V and 2 bases from J, with 16 bases in between. CDR3 DNA: TGTGCCAGCAGTAGACCAACTAGCCGCCCCTACAATGAGCAGTTCTTC. It specifies CASSRPTSRPYNEQFF.

The sample holds one count of this clone. V gene TRBV15 combines with J gene TRBJ2-3; a weak D match, TRBD1 (6 bases). The germline V and J ends were trimmed by 0 bases and 3 bases, with 10 bases remaining between them. Looked up from germline, CDR1 is LNHNV and CDR2 is YYDKDF (reference sequence). The CDR3 is 15 residues long. The DNA of the CDR3 is TGTGCCACCAGCAGAGATGGGGGCTCAACAGATACGCAGTATTTT. Its translation is CATSRDGGSTDTQYF. The variable domain in full, completed from reference TRBV15 and TRBJ2-3, reads DAMVIQNPRYQVTQFGKPVTLSCSQTLNHNVMYWYQQKSSQAPKLLFHYYDKDFNNEADTPDNFQSRRPNTSFCFLDIRSPGLGDTAMYLCATSRDGGSTDTQYFGPGTRLTVL.

This clone was seen only once. The gene calls are TRBV7-8 and TRBJ2-1; weak D call: TRBD1 (5 bases). The germline CDR1 and CDR2 sequences are SGHVS and FQNEAQ. There are 16 residues in the CDR3. V was trimmed by 1 base and J by 1 base, leaving 11 bases between them. CDR3 protein: CASSLVYQGSYNEQFF. Here the CDR3 DNA reads TGTGCCAGCAGCTTAGTATACCAGGGATCCTACAATGAGCAGTTCTTC.

This rearrangement joins TRBV5-6 to TRBJ2-4; 8 bases align to TRBD2. The CDR3 runs 13 residues. The germline gives CDR1 SGHDT, CDR2 YYEEEE. Trimming took 5 bases from V and 5 from J; bases not matched to a gene: 3. The DNA of the CDR3 is TGTGCCAGCAGTTCGGGACTAGAAAACATTCAGTACTTC. Amino acid sequence: CASSSGLENIQYF.

This chain joins TRBV19 and TRBJ2-7; D gene uncertain. Per germline, CDR1 LNHDA and CDR2 SQIVND (reference sequence). Trimming stripped 4 bases from V and 2 bases from J, with 3 bases between. This CDR3 region has 11 residues. The CDR3 spells CASSTAYEQYF. The DNA for the CDR3 is TGTGCCAGTAGTACGGCCTACGAGCAGTACTTC. Drawing the rest from reference TRBV19 and TRBJ2-7, the complete variable domain is DGGITQSPKYLFRKEGQNVTLSCEQNLNHDAMYWYRQDPGQGLRLIYYSQIVNDFQKGDIAEGYSVSREKKESFPLTVTSAQKNPTAFYLCASSTAYEQYFGPGTRLTVT.

The DNA for the CDR3 is TGTGCCAGCTCACGAATACCGGGACTAGCGGGAGGGAAATCGGCAGATACGCAGTATTTT. Amino acids: CASSRIPGLAGGKSADTQYF. The chain uses TRBV18 and TRBJ2-3; 16 bases line up with TRBD2. In germline, CDR1 is KGHSH, CDR2 LQKENI. With 4 bases clipped from V and 4 bases from J, the junction kept 14 bases outside the gene matches. There are 20 residues in the CDR3.

The rearrangement uses TRBV19 and TRBJ1-2; TRBD1 matches at 7 bases. CDR3 size: 14 residues. In germline, CDR1 is LNHDA, CDR2 SQIVND (reference sequence). V gave up 9 bases and J gave up 0 bases; unmatched junction bases: 7. The CDR3, as DNA: TGTGCCAGCAGGAACAGGGGCTCTAACTATGGCTACACCTTC. Translation: CASRNRGSNYGYTF.